This TCR beta chain was recorded in a study of Graves' ophthalmopathy and Graves' hyperthyroidism. As to this clonotype: Antigen unknown.

V lost 8 bases to trimming and J lost 0 bases, with 9 bases between them. CDR1 is ENHRY and CDR2 is SYGVKD in the germline V gene. This CDR3 comprises 13 residues. For repertoire sequencing, the TCR beta CDR3 regions were amplified from RNA transcripts. RT-PCR with HTBI primers came first, then second-round multiplex PCR. Each CDR3 protein is one row after TCRdb ran MiXCR on the multiplex PCR reads. This table holds 57,000 or so distinct CDR3 sequences, approximately 52% found once. General study findings and limits: Among expanded thyroid clonotypes above 0.001 frequency, most also occurred in blood.

Sequencing used peripheral blood. The gene calls are TRBV10-3 and TRBJ2-3; D not certain. This TCR derives from an adult woman with Graves' ophthalmopathy. CDR3 DNA sequence: TGTGCCATCGAAGGGCTCAGCACAGATACGCAGTATTTT. Amino acids: CAIEGLSTDTQYF.